Below, 28 T cell receptor beta chains from the same sample are listed, as sequenced in a study of tumour-infiltrating T cells in Burkitt lymphoma. Produced via immunoSEQ multiplex PCR; TCRdb's table is partial and in-frame only. Of around 45,000 clones in the sample, 31% were seen once. The sequencing sample was made of tumor tissue. These receptors all come from a human donor with Burkitt lymphoma.

This clone was picked up a small number of times. V gene TRBV5-6 combines with J gene TRBJ2-5, with TRBD1 as a possible D gene (6 bases). The V gene lost 4 bases and the J gene lost 1 base, with 11 bases spanning the gap. Germline loops: CDR1 SGHDT, CDR2 YYEEEE. This CDR3 has 14 amino acids. The CDR3 nucleotides are TGTGCCAGCAGCGCCGGGACACCCCAAGAGACCCAGTACTTC. Amino acids: CASSAGTPQETQYF.

In this sample, this clone turned up a few times. The rearrangement links TRBV9 to TRBJ2-7; D is possibly TRBD1 (8 bases). The CDR3 sequence is 13 residues long. V shed 4 bases and J shed 2 bases, with 10 bases lying between them. The germline V gene has CDR1 SGDLS and CDR2 YYNGEE. CDR3 in DNA: TGTGCCAGCAGCACAGGGGGGGCCTACGAGCAGTACTTC. The encoded protein is CASSTGGAYEQYF.

The chain recombines TRBV18 with TRBJ1-3, with a possible D match to TRBD1 (5 bases). The CDR3 is 20 residues long. Trimming left V 3 bases short and J 1 base short, with 25 bases between. Germline V lookup: CDR1 KGHSH, CDR2 LQKENI. The CDR3 loop reads CASSPSRSQIPGGSGNTIYF. Written as DNA, the CDR3 is TGTGCCAGCTCACCCTCCCGCAGTCAAATCCCCGGGGGATCTGGAAACACCATATATTTT.

This clone appeared a few times. The rearrangement joins TRBV5-7 to TRBJ2-2; D might be TRBD1 or TRBD2, each matching 6 bases. TRBV5-7 is identified as an open reading frame with a role that is uncertain. The length of the CDR3 is 16 residues. The V and J ends lost 0 bases and 3 bases respectively, with 12 bases between them. CDR3 sequence reads: CASSLAGGGDTGELFF. DNA of the CDR3: TGTGCCAGCAGCTTGGCCGGGGGCGGAGACACCGGGGAGCTGTTTTTT.

J is TRBJ1-4 and V is TRBV20-1; D is perhaps TRBD1 (6 bases). V lost 6 bases and J 13 bases, leaving 15 bases between the germline ends. The CDR3 totals 11 residues. Looked up from germline, CDR1 is DFQATT and CDR2 is SNEGSKA (reference sequence). Here the CDR3 reads CSAQGGRRLFF. Here the CDR3 DNA reads TGCAGTGCCCAAGGGGGGCGGAGACTGTTTTTT.

Here the CDR3 DNA reads TGCAGCGTTGGACACCCCTCCTACGAGCAGTACTTC. Translated: CSVGHPSYEQYF. The rearrangement links TRBV29-1 to TRBJ2-7; D unclear. The CDR3 extends over 12 amino acids. Trimming stripped 4 bases from V and 0 bases from J, with 7 bases between. CDR1 and CDR2 from the germline V gene are SQVTM and ANQGSEA.

The V gene is TRBV19, the J gene TRBJ1-2; D ambiguous. Trimming removed 2 bases at V and 6 bases at J, with 13 bases between. The length of the CDR3 is 14 residues. Germline V gene data show CDR1 as LNHDA and CDR2 as SQIVND (reference sequence). In DNA, the CDR3 is TGTGCCAGTAGTATAACGAGTCAGAAAGATGGCTACACCTTC. It encodes CASSITSQKDGYTF.

This clone was detected only a few times. The chain recombines TRBV19 with TRBJ1-4; TRBD1 agrees at 8 bases. Unmatched junction bases numbered 9, after V lost 4 bases and J lost 8 bases. Germline V gene data show CDR1 as LNHDA and CDR2 as SQIVND (reference sequence). The CDR3 is 15 residues long. The CDR3 DNA sequence: TGTGCCAGTAGTACGTTGGGACAGGTATCGGAAAAACTGTTTTTT. It codes for CASSTLGQVSEKLFF. The full variable domain, with the rest looked up from reference TRBV19 and TRBJ1-4, is DGGITQSPKYLFRKEGQNVTLSCEQNLNHDAMYWYRQDPGQGLRLIYYSQIVNDFQKGDIAEGYSVSREKKESFPLTVTSAQKNPTAFYLCASSTLGQVSEKLFFGSGTQLSVL.

V usage is TRBV4-1 and J usage is TRBJ1-5; 7 nucleotides align to TRBD1. In germline, CDR1 is MGHRA, CDR2 YSYEKL. V was pared by 3 bases and J by 4 bases, with 0 bases of the junction left unmatched. This CDR3 has 13 amino acids. CDR3 DNA: TGCGCCAGCAGCCAGACAGGGAATCAGCCCCAGCATTTT. Translating it yields CASSQTGNQPQHF.

V gene TRBV14 combines with J gene TRBJ2-2; D call uncertain. Trimming took off 4 bases at V and 10 bases at J, with 13 bases between the two ends. Looked up from germline, CDR1 is SGHDN and CDR2 is FVKESK. The CDR3 totals 13 residues. CDR3 nucleotides: TGTGCCAGCAGCCCACTTGACCGTCCGGAGCTGTTTTTT. Encoded protein: CASSPLDRPELFF.

This chain connects TRBV7-2 to TRBJ2-7, with D unresolved. V was pared by 5 bases and J by 3 bases, with 11 bases between. CDR1 is SGHTA, CDR2 FQGNSA, per germline. The CDR3 is 13 residues long. Written as DNA, the CDR3 is TGTGCCAGCAGCCCAACACCCTACTACGAGCAGTACTTC. It yields the protein CASSPTPYYEQYF.

The CDR3 is CASSQEARDGGRVTDTQYF. The DNA for the CDR3 is TGCGCCAGCAGCCAAGAAGCGAGGGATGGGGGACGGGTCACAGATACGCAGTATTTT. The V and J genes are TRBV4-1 and TRBJ2-3, with D perhaps assigned TRBD1 or TRBD2 (5 bases each). Germline CDR1 MGHRA, CDR2 YSYEKL. V was cut by 0 bases and J by 2 bases, with 21 bases left in between. The length of the CDR3 is 19 residues.

This clone appeared a few times. The chain has TRBV5-1 and TRBJ1-2; 8 nucleotides line up with TRBD1. Germline CDR1 SGHRS, CDR2 YFSETQ. Losses at the gene ends were 0 bases for V and 7 bases for J; bases not matched to a gene: 5. The CDR3 loop spans 14 amino acids. The CDR3: CASSLEDRAVGYTF. CDR3 DNA sequence: TGCGCCAGCAGCTTGGAGGACAGGGCGGTTGGCTACACCTTC.

V gene TRBV7-2 combines with J gene TRBJ1-2, with 7 bases that match TRBD1. The CDR3 is made up of 15 amino acids. The germline gives CDR1 SGHTA, CDR2 FQGNSA. The trim removed 4 bases at V and 4 bases at J, leaving 9 bases unmatched. The CDR3 region is CASSSMRDSPYGYTF. The CDR3 region has the DNA TGTGCCAGCAGCTCCATGAGGGACAGTCCCTATGGCTACACCTTC.

This clone was found a few times. This chain connects TRBV5-1 to TRBJ2-7; 7 nucleotides line up with TRBD1. The CDR3 contains 17 residues. The ends lost 3 bases at V and 3 bases at J; junction bases unmatched: 15. The V gene's germline CDR1 is SGHRS and CDR2 YFSETQ. The CDR3 DNA is TGCGCCAGCAGCTCGCGGACAGGCCACTTCGCGGGCTACGAGCAGTACTTC. It yields the protein CASSSRTGHFAGYEQYF.

This clone was seen only a few times. The junction departs from the called germline gene at one end, perhaps through a read error. The chain links TRBV4-3 to TRBJ1-1, with 7 bases that match TRBD1. Germline V gives CDR1 LGHNA, CDR2 YSLEER. CDR3 length: 13 amino acids. CDR3 sequence reads: CASSQHRGAETFF. In DNA, the CDR3 is TGCGCCAGCAGCCAGCACAGGGGTGCTGAAACTTTCTTT.

The rearrangement joins TRBV4-1 to TRBJ2-7; TRBD1 is a possible D gene (6 bases). The ends were cut back, 2 bases at V and 3 bases at J, with 8 bases in the middle. CDR1 MGHRA and CDR2 YSYEKL come from the germline V gene. The CDR3 extends over 13 amino acids. The CDR3 protein is CASSQTGYYEQYF. CDR3 sequence (DNA): TGCGCCAGCAGCCAAACAGGGTACTACGAGCAGTACTTC.

The chain employs TRBV19 and TRBJ1-6; perhaps TRBD1 as D (6 bases). V shed 10 bases and J shed 6 bases, with 16 bases lying between them. The V gene's germline CDR1 is LNHDA and CDR2 SQIVND (reference sequence). This CDR3 comprises 14 residues. Here the CDR3 reads CATAVPGANSPLHF. The CDR3 coding sequence is TGTGCCACTGCCGTACCGGGGGCTAATTCACCCCTCCACTTT.

V usage is TRBV5-4 and J usage is TRBJ1-1, with 8 bases that match TRBD1. V was pared by 4 bases and J by 0 bases, with 5 bases of the junction left unmatched. The CDR3 covers 15 residues. The germline CDR1 and CDR2 sequences are SGHNT and YYREEE (reference sequence). The CDR3 spells CASSAGQGMNTEAFF. The CDR3 DNA follows: TGTGCCAGCAGCGCAGGACAGGGAATGAACACTGAAGCTTTCTTT.

This chain links TRBV4-3 with TRBJ1-6; D not certain. V lost 0 bases and J 10 bases, leaving 16 bases between the germline ends. CDR1 is LGHNA and CDR2 is YSLEER in the germline V gene. The CDR3 runs 16 residues. CDR3 DNA: TGCGCCAGCAGCCAAGAATTCGGCGGATGGCACTCACCCCTCCACTTT. This codes for CASSQEFGGWHSPLHF.

The rearrangement uses TRBV2 and TRBJ2-3, with D maybe TRBD2 (7 bases). V lost 6 bases and J lost 3, with 19 bases in between. The CDR3 has 16 residues. The germline CDR1 and CDR2 sequences are SNHLY and FYNNEI. The chain's CDR3 is CASRPHGGRGTDTQYF. The CDR3 region has the DNA TGTGCCAGCAGACCCCACGGGGGGCGGGGGACAGATACGCAGTATTTT. Full variable domain (rest looked up from reference TRBV2 and TRBJ2-3): EPEVTQTPSHQVTQMGQEVILRCVPISNHLYFYWYRQILGQKVEFLVSFYNNEISEKSEIFDDQFSVERPDGSNFTLKIRSTKLEDSAMYFCASRPHGGRGTDTQYFGPGTRLTVL.

In this sample, this clone turned up once. This chain links TRBV5-1 with TRBJ2-5; 12 bases line up with TRBD1. Losses at the gene ends were 3 bases for V and 3 bases for J; bases not matched to a gene: 6. CDR1 is SGHRS, CDR2 YFSETQ, per germline. CDR3 length: 16 residues. CDR3 amino acids: CASSSWGQGAEETQYF. Written as DNA, the CDR3 is TGCGCCAGCAGCTCCTGGGGACAGGGGGCAGAAGAGACCCAGTACTTC.

This chain uses TRBV2 with TRBJ2-5; a weak D match, TRBD2 (5 bases). CDR1 is SNHLY, CDR2 FYNNEI, per germline. Deletions cut 7 bases from V and 2 bases from J, with 14 bases between. The CDR3 runs 14 residues. CDR3 amino acids: CASTLGEEQETQYF. The CDR3 region has the DNA TGTGCCAGCACCTTGGGAGAAGAGCAAGAGACCCAGTACTTC.

The genes are TRBV29-1 and TRBJ2-5; 9 bases fit TRBD1. The germline V gene encodes CDR1 SQVTM and CDR2 ANQGSEA. Trimming took 6 bases from V and 0 from J; bases not matched to a gene: 5. The CDR3 is 14 residues long. The CDR3, as DNA: TGCAGCGTAAAAAGGACAGGGGACCAAGAGACCCAGTACTTC. It translates to CSVKRTGDQETQYF.

The V gene is TRBV7-8, the J gene TRBJ2-5, with D perhaps matching TRBD1 (5 bases). Germline loops: CDR1 SGHVS, CDR2 FQNEAQ. Trimming took 2 bases from V and 5 from J, leaving 6 bases between them. CDR3 length: 12 residues. The CDR3 loop reads CASSLRGETQYF. DNA for the CDR3: TGTGCCAGCAGCTTAAGGGGTGAGACCCAGTACTTC.

This chain uses TRBV5-6 with TRBJ2-3; D may correspond to TRBD1 or TRBD2 (5 bases each). The V and J ends lost 0 bases and 1 base respectively, with 15 bases between them. The germline V gene encodes CDR1 SGHDT and CDR2 YYEEEE. This CDR3 is built from 17 residues. CDR3 loop: CASSLVRGPRGTDTQYF. The CDR3 nucleotides are TGTGCCAGCAGCTTGGTCCGGGGCCCTCGGGGCACAGATACGCAGTATTTT.

V usage is TRBV7-3 and J usage is TRBJ2-1; TRBD2 agrees at 14 bases. The germline CDR1 and CDR2 sequences are SGHTA and FQGTGA. This CDR3 is 15 amino acids long. V lost 5 bases and J lost 8; bases outside the gene matches: 5. The CDR3 reads CASSPRLAGGDEQFF. The CDR3 DNA sequence: TGTGCCAGCAGCCCCCGACTAGCGGGGGGGGATGAGCAGTTCTTC.

The table lists this clone with a few counts. CDR3 nucleotide sequence: TGTGCCAGCAGCTCCAGCGGTTCCTACAATGAGCAGTTCTTC. Amino acids: CASSSSGSYNEQFF. The V call is TRBV7-3, the J call TRBJ2-1; possible D gene TRBD2, 5 bases. The CDR3 is 14 residues long. CDR1 is SGHTA, CDR2 FQGTGA, per germline. V dropped 4 bases and J dropped 1 base, with 8 bases sitting between them.